The 18 T cell receptor beta chains below come from one sample, sequenced in a study of identical twins. TCRdb called the 5' RACE reads again in MiXCR, with one record for every CDR3 protein. The sample shows about 720,000 distinct CDR3 sequences, 18% of them seen only once. The sample was also reused in another study, on T cells expressing NK-cell markers.

Sample: PBMCs. The receptors stem from a woman aged 18-29 years in good health.

This clonotype was seen many times. The chain couples TRBV5-1 to TRBJ2-7; TRBD1 aligns across 7 bases. The CDR3 contains 16 residues. From germline, CDR1 is SGHRS and CDR2 YFSETQ. Trimming took 1 base from V and 2 from J; bases not matched to a gene: 9. The CDR3: CASSLSHSGQTYEQYF. As DNA, the CDR3 is TGCGCCAGCAGCTTGTCACACTCGGGACAGACCTACGAGCAGTACTTC. The whole variable domain, filled in from reference TRBV5-1 and TRBJ2-7, reads KAGVTQTPRYLIKTRGQQVTLSCSPISGHRSVSWYQQTPGQGLQFLFEYFSETQRNKGNFPGRFSGRQFSNSRSEMNVSTLELGDSALYLCASSLSHSGQTYEQYFGPGTRLTVT.

The V gene is TRBV10-3, the J gene TRBJ2-1, with 9 bases lining up with TRBD2. This CDR3 contains 17 residues. V gave up 10 bases and J gave up 8 bases; unmatched junction bases: 21. Germline CDR1 ENHRY, CDR2 SYGVKD. CDR3 coding DNA: TGTGCCACCGCTAGGGCTAGCGGGGTGTCCCTCGGGGATGAGCAGTTCTTC. As protein: CATARASGVSLGDEQFF.

This chain connects TRBV5-1 to TRBJ2-7; 10 bases are shared with TRBD1. The CDR3 length is 16 residues. CDR1 is SGHRS, CDR2 YFSETQ, per germline. V lost 2 bases to trimming and J lost 5 bases; unmatched junction nucleotides: 10. The CDR3 DNA reads TGCGCCAGCAGCTTTCTAGGGACAGGGGATTTGGACGAGCAGTACTTC. This translates into CASSFLGTGDLDEQYF.

The chain has TRBV20-1 and TRBJ1-2; tentative D call: TRBD1 (6 bases). Germline values: CDR1 DFQATT, CDR2 SNEGSKA (reference sequence). CDR3 length: 13 amino acids. The ends were cut back, 3 bases at V and 3 bases at J, with 11 bases in the middle. CDR3 in DNA: TGCAGTGCTAGGTCAGGGGCGGACTATGGCTACACCTTC. This encodes CSARSGADYGYTF.

The chain uses TRBV27 and TRBJ2-7, with 7 bases fitting TRBD1. This CDR3 is 16 amino acids long. V trimming: 6 bases; J trimming: 2 bases; junction bases outside the gene matches: 13. Germline loops: CDR1 MNHEY, CDR2 SMNVEV (reference sequence). CDR3 in DNA: TGTGCCAGCAGCAAGCTCTCCGGGACAGCAGCCTACGAGCAGTACTTC. This gives the protein CASSKLSGTAAYEQYF.

The chain links TRBV11-2 to TRBJ2-5, with D possibly matching TRBD2 (7 bases). The V end was cut by 5 bases, the J end by 5 bases, with 21 bases between. The CDR3 totals 16 residues. Looked up from germline, CDR1 is SGHAT and CDR2 is FQNNGV. The CDR3 bases are TGTGCCAGCAGCGTTACAGTAGGGGGGGCCGGGGAGACCCAGTACTTC. Translated, it gives CASSVTVGGAGETQYF.

Ten or more counts support this clonotype. The genes are TRBV5-1 and TRBJ2-2; 8 bases are shared with TRBD1. Germline values: CDR1 SGHRS, CDR2 YFSETQ. V shed 8 bases and J 0 bases; nucleotides not matched to a gene: 6. This CDR3 region has 15 residues. The chain's CDR3 is CASRGQAANTGELFF. The CDR3 DNA reads as TGCGCCAGTCGGGGACAGGCGGCGAACACCGGGGAGCTGTTTTTT.

This clonotype was counted at least ten times. The gene calls are TRBV12-3 or TRBV12-4 and TRBJ1-2, with unresolved D. This CDR3 has 13 amino acids. The V and J ends lost 7 bases and 2 bases respectively, with 11 bases between them. The CDR3: CASNGRINYGYTF. The CDR3 coding sequence is TGTGCCAGCAATGGAAGGATCAACTATGGCTACACCTTC.

V is TRBV29-1 and J is TRBJ2-1; no clear D. Trimming cost V 5 bases and J 0 bases, with 11 bases left between them. The CDR3 extends over 14 amino acids. Germline CDR1 SQVTM, CDR2 ANQGSEA. As DNA, the CDR3 is TGCAGCGTTCCCTCCAGTCCCTCCTACAATGAGCAGTTCTTC. Translating gives CSVPSSPSYNEQFF.

The chain has TRBV5-1 and TRBJ2-7, with a possible D match to TRBD2 (5 bases). The germline CDR1 and CDR2 sequences are SGHRS and YFSETQ. The germline V and J ends were trimmed by 0 bases and 0 bases, with 13 bases remaining between them. The CDR3 has 16 residues. The CDR3 loop reads CASSLDPGISSYEQYF. The DNA of the CDR3 is TGCGCCAGCAGCTTGGACCCCGGGATTAGCTCCTACGAGCAGTACTTC.

CDR3 DNA: TGCAGTGCTAGAGATCAGAAGCGAACCGAGCAGTTCTTC. Its protein is CSARDQKRTEQFF. This rearrangement joins TRBV20-1 to TRBJ2-1; D is ambiguous. Germline V gene lookup returns CDR1 DFQATT and CDR2 SNEGSKA (reference sequence). This CDR3 region has 13 residues. Trimming removed 0 bases at V and 10 bases at J, with 13 bases between.

This clonotype was seen a handful of times. CDR3 protein: CASSSLAGRNEQYF. Written as DNA, the CDR3 is TGTGCCAGCAGTTCACTAGCGGGAAGGAACGAGCAGTACTTC. The gene calls are TRBV12-3 or TRBV12-4 and TRBJ2-7; 10 bases match TRBD2. V trimming: 4 bases; J trimming: 5 bases; junction bases outside the gene matches: 5. CDR3 length equals 14 residues.

The genes are TRBV7-9 and TRBJ1-5, with 7 bases fitting TRBD1. J was trimmed by 6 bases and V by 6 bases; bases with no gene match: 8. This CDR3 region has 14 residues. Germline-derived CDR1 and CDR2 are SEHNR and FQNEAQ (reference sequence). DNA for the CDR3: TGTGCCAGCAGTCGACAGGGCTCGGGTCAGCCCCAGCATTTT. Translating gives CASSRQGSGQPQHF.

The chain uses TRBV12-5 and TRBJ2-1; TRBD2 aligns across 11 bases. The CDR3 contains 17 residues. The V segment lost 1 base and the J segment 2 bases; nucleotides outside the gene matches: 4. Germline values: CDR1 LGHNT, CDR2 FRNRAP. CDR3 amino acids: CASGLGLAGGTYNEQFF. The DNA for the CDR3 is TGTGCTAGTGGTTTGGGGCTAGCGGGAGGAACCTACAATGAGCAGTTCTTC. Combining the CDR3 with reference TRBV12-5 and TRBJ2-1 gives the whole variable domain DARVTQTPRHKVTEMGQEVTMRCQPILGHNTVFWYRQTMMQGLELLAYFRNRAPLDDSGMPKDRFSAEMPDATLATLKIQPSEPRDSAVYFCASGLGLAGGTYNEQFFGPGTRLTVL.

This clonotype has a handful of counts. The CDR3 bases are TGCAGCGTTGCGCGCATGAACACTGAAGCTTTCTTT. Protein product: CSVARMNTEAFF. This chain joins TRBV29-1 and TRBJ1-1; D not certain. Germline V gene lookup returns CDR1 SQVTM and CDR2 ANQGSEA. The CDR3 loop spans 12 amino acids. V lost 4 bases and J lost 0, with 6 bases in between. Combining the CDR3 with reference TRBV29-1 and TRBJ1-1 gives the whole variable domain SAVISQKPSRDICQRGTSLTIQCQVDSQVTMMFWYRQQPGQSLTLIATANQGSEATYESGFVIDKFPISRPNLTFSTLTVSNMSPEDSSIYLCSVARMNTEAFFGQGTRLTVV.

A few counts support this clonotype. The genes are TRBV6-1 and TRBJ2-3; maybe TRBD2 (7 bases). In germline, CDR1 is MNHNS, CDR2 SASEGT. V was trimmed by 7 bases and J by 4 bases, leaving 18 bases between them. The CDR3 loop spans 15 amino acids. This chain's CDR3 is CASNPRRGGPDTQYF. CDR3 in DNA: TGTGCCAGCAACCCCAGGAGGGGGGGTCCAGATACGCAGTATTTT.

This chain joins TRBV27 and TRBJ2-1; a possible D gene is TRBD1 (5 bases). V was cut by 3 bases and J by 2 bases, with 8 bases left in between. The CDR3 loop spans 14 amino acids. Germline lookup yields CDR1 MNHEY and CDR2 SMNVEV (reference sequence). DNA of the CDR3: TGTGCCAGCAGTTTTTTGGGGCCCTACAATGAGCAGTTCTTC. Translation: CASSFLGPYNEQFF.

This clonotype was recorded many times. The V call is TRBV12-3 or TRBV12-4, the J call TRBJ2-3; 8 bases fit TRBD2. With V trimmed by 2 bases and J by 3 bases, 1 base remained unmatched. The CDR3 is made up of 14 amino acids. The CDR3 DNA reads as TGTGCCAGCAGTTTACGGGGGGGTACAGATACGCAGTATTTT. Protein sequence: CASSLRGGTDTQYF.